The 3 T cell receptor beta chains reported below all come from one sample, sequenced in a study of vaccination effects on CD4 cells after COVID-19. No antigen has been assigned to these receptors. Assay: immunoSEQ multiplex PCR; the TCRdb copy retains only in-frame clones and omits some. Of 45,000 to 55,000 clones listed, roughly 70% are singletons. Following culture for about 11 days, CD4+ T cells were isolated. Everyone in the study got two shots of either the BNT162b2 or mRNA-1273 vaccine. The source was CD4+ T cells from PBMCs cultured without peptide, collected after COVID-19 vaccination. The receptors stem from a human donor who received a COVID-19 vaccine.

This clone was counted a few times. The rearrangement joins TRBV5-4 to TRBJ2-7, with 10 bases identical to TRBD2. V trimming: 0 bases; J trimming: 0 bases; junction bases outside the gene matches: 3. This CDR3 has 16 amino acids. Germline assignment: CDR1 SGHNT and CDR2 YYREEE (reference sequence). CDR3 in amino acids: CASSLAPSGSSYEQYF. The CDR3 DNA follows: TGTGCCAGCAGCTTGGCTCCTAGCGGGAGCTCCTACGAGCAGTACTTC.

The CDR3 sequence: CASRAGQTEAFF. In nucleotides, the CDR3 is TGTGCCAGCAGAGCCGGACAAACTGAAGCTTTCTTT. The V and J genes are TRBV2 and TRBJ1-1, with TRBD1 as a possible D gene (5 bases). V was cut by 6 bases and J by 5 bases, with 10 bases left in between. Germline values: CDR1 SNHLY, CDR2 FYNNEI. This CDR3 is 12 amino acids long.

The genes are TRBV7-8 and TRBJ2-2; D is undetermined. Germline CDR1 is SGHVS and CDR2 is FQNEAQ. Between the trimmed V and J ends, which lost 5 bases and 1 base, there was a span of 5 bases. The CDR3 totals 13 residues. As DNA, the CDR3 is TGTGCCAGCAGCAACCAGAACACCGGGGAGCTGTTTTTT. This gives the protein CASSNQNTGELFF. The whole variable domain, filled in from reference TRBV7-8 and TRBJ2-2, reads GAGVSQSPRYKVAKRGQDVALRCDPISGHVSLFWYQQALGQGPEFLTYFQNEAQLDKSGLPSDRFFAERPEGSVSTLKIQRTQQEDSAVYLCASSNQNTGELFFGEGSRLTVL.